This T cell receptor (beta chain) was captured in a study of OX40 agonist ivuxolimab in advanced cancers. Produced via immunoSEQ multiplex PCR; TCRdb's table is partial and in-frame only. The sample has some 69,000 clones; around 83% are singletons. The germline V gene encodes CDR1 MNHNS and CDR2 SASEGT. The CDR3 runs 15 residues. Trimming removed 1 base at V and 3 bases at J, with 12 bases between. Autoimmune disease history or systemic immunosuppression excluded patients. On cycle 4 day 1 and cycle 7 day 1, as well as at baseline, blood was sampled. This sequence originates from an adult with an advanced solid tumor such as melanoma, head and neck, liver or kidney cancer. The gene calls are TRBV6-1 and TRBJ1-1, with a tentative D call TRBD1 (6 bases). The sequences come from CD4+ or CD8+ T cells sorted from blood, collected in a trial of the OX40 agonist ivuxolimab. The CDR3 loop is CASSEVAGGHTEAFF. DNA of the CDR3: TGTGCCAGCAGTGAAGTCGCGGGGGGCCACACTGAAGCTTTCTTT.